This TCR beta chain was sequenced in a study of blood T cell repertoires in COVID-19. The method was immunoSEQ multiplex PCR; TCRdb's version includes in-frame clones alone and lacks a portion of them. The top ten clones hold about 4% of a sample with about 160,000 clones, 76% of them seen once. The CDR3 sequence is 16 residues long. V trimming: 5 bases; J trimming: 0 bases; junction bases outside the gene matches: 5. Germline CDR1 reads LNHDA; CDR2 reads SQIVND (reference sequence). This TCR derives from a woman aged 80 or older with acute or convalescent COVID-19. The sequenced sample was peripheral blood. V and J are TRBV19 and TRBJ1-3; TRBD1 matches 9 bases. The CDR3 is CASSWDRESSGNTIYF. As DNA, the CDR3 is TGTGCCAGTAGTTGGGACAGGGAAAGCTCTGGAAACACCATATATTTT.